One sample yielded the 29 T cell receptor beta chains listed below, sequenced in a study of patients and donors after allogeneic stem cell transplantation. TCRdb ran MiXCR on the RT-PCR reads and lists one entry per CDR3 protein. The table has about 110,000 distinct CDR3 sequences, less than 45% seen once; the top ten hold 27%. Sequenced sample: blood, either unsorted or a sorted T cell fraction (not recorded which). The receptors shown here come from a human donor who was either an allogeneic HSCT recipient or a stem cell or donor lymphocyte infusion donor (not recorded which). It is not recorded whose cells these are; they may come from a transplant donor.

This clonotype is large. The chain uses TRBV12-3 or TRBV12-4 and TRBJ1-5; TRBD1 matches at 11 bases. V lost 0 bases to trimming and J lost 0 bases; unmatched junction nucleotides: 10. CDR3 length: 20 residues. CDR3 nucleotides: TGTGCCAGCAGTTTAGCGCTGATCCGGGACAGGGGGTTTAGCAATCAGCCCCAGCATTTT. Translating gives CASSLALIRDRGFSNQPQHF.

This clonotype has more than one count but fewer than ten. The rearrangement uses TRBV6-6 and TRBJ1-1; no definite D call. Looked up from germline, CDR1 is MNHNY and CDR2 is SVGAGI (reference sequence). Deletions cut 11 bases from V and 0 bases from J, with 19 bases between. CDR3 length: 15 residues. In DNA form, the CDR3 reads TGTGCCGGACGGCGGGCAGCTGATTTGAACACTGAAGCTTTCTTT. This translates into CAGRRAADLNTEAFF.

The chain has TRBV7-2 and TRBJ2-7, with unresolved D. The V gene's germline CDR1 is SGHTA and CDR2 FQGNSA. V lost 0 bases and J lost 6, with 6 bases in between. The CDR3 consists of 12 residues. DNA for the CDR3: TGTGCCAGCAGCTTAGCCCAGACCGAGCAGTACTTC. Its protein is CASSLAQTEQYF. The full variable domain, its missing parts supplied by reference TRBV7-2 and TRBJ2-7, is GAGVSQSPSNKVTEKGKDVELRCDPISGHTALYWYRQSLGQGLEFLIYFQGNSAPDKSGLPSDRFSAERTGGSVSTLTIQRTQQEDSAVYLCASSLAQTEQYFGPGTRLTVT.

In this sample, this clonotype turned up a few times. This chain connects TRBV20-1 to TRBJ1-5, with D unclear. The V gene lost 0 bases and the J gene lost 0 bases, with 9 bases spanning the gap. Germline V lookup: CDR1 DFQATT, CDR2 SNEGSKA (reference sequence). CDR3 length equals 15 residues. For the CDR3, the DNA is TGCAGTGCTAGAGAGGGAAACCTTAGCAATCAGCCCCAGCATTTT. This encodes CSAREGNLSNQPQHF.

The V and J genes are TRBV19 and TRBJ1-1; no reliable D call. The V gene's germline CDR1 is LNHDA and CDR2 SQIVND (reference sequence). Deletions cut 3 bases from V and 8 bases from J, with 13 bases between. The CDR3 totals 13 residues. In DNA form, the CDR3 reads TGTGCCAGTAGTATTCCCCCAGGCCAAGAAGCTTTCTTT. Protein sequence: CASSIPPGQEAFF.

The chain combines TRBV29-1 with TRBJ1-1; D not certain. Trimming left V 2 bases short and J 3 bases short, with 10 bases between. The CDR3 runs to 13 residues. CDR1 is SQVTM and CDR2 is ANQGSEA in the germline V gene. The CDR3 is CSVEPTRDTEAFF. The CDR3 region has the DNA TGCAGCGTTGAACCCACGCGGGACACTGAAGCTTTCTTT.

This clonotype was picked up a small number of times. The chain uses TRBV6-6 and TRBJ1-6; no clear D. The V gene's germline CDR1 is MNHNY and CDR2 SVGAGI (reference sequence). The CDR3 is 13 residues long. The V end was cut by 4 bases, the J end by 10 bases, with 11 bases between. Here the CDR3 DNA reads TGTGCCAGCAGTTCCGGGATTCGATCACCCCTCCACTTT. It is translated as CASSSGIRSPLHF.

V usage is TRBV10-3 and J usage is TRBJ2-7, with TRBD2 as a possible D gene (5 bases). With 6 bases removed from V and 0 bases from J, the gap between germline ends came to 12 bases. CDR1 is ENHRY, CDR2 SYGVKD, per germline. This CDR3 is 14 amino acids long. The CDR3 bases are TGTGCCATCAGGAGGACTGGGAGCTCCTACGAGCAGTACTTC. Translation: CAIRRTGSSYEQYF.

V is TRBV4-3 and J is TRBJ2-7; D unclear. The ends were cut back, 3 bases at V and 4 bases at J, with 22 bases in the middle. This CDR3 spans 17 amino acids. Germline CDR1 is LGHNA and CDR2 is YSLEER. The CDR3 DNA reads TGCGCCAGCAGCCAGGCTTTTACCAGGCCTGTTTTGTACGAGCAGTACTTC. Its protein product is CASSQAFTRPVLYEQYF.

The chain combines TRBV5-1 with TRBJ2-7; a weak D match, TRBD1 (6 bases). Trimming stripped 4 bases from V and 5 bases from J, with 16 bases between. Looked up from germline, CDR1 is SGHRS and CDR2 is YFSETQ. The CDR3 is made up of 14 amino acids. CDR3 nucleotide sequence: TGCGCCAGCAGCCCGGGGAACAGGGTCCACGAGCAGTACTTC. The encoded protein is CASSPGNRVHEQYF.

The sample holds a few counts of this clonotype. This sequence joins TRBV20-1 and TRBJ2-3; D perhaps matches TRBD2 (5 bases). The germline V and J ends were trimmed by 5 bases and 0 bases, with 15 bases remaining between them. Looked up from germline, CDR1 is DFQATT and CDR2 is SNEGSKA (reference sequence). The CDR3 runs to 15 residues. CDR3 nucleotides: TGCAGTGCTCCCAGAGGAGCGGCTAGCACAGATACGCAGTATTTT. Translated, it gives CSAPRGAASTDTQYF.

The chain recombines TRBV20-1 with TRBJ1-4; D might be TRBD1 (5 bases). V lost 0 bases and J 8 bases, leaving 16 bases between the germline ends. CDR1 DFQATT and CDR2 SNEGSKA come from the germline V gene (reference sequence). The CDR3 has 15 residues. The CDR3 DNA reads as TGCAGTGCTAGAGATTTGAGGGGAGGTGGCGAAAAACTGTTTTTT. Translation gives CSARDLRGGGEKLFF.

This clonotype was counted between two and nine times. This chain links TRBV27 with TRBJ1-5, with D uncertain. The CDR3 runs 16 residues. Germline V gene data show CDR1 as MNHEY and CDR2 as SMNVEV (reference sequence). The V and J ends lost 2 bases and 0 bases respectively, with 11 bases between them. Here the CDR3 DNA reads TGTGCCAGCAGTTTAAAGTCAATTTATAGCAATCAGCCCCAGCATTTT. Encoded protein: CASSLKSIYSNQPQHF.

This clonotype was seen a handful of times. At one of its ends the junction is not consistent with the germline gene, which may arise from a read error. V gene TRBV12-3 or TRBV12-4 combines with J gene TRBJ2-2; D gene ambiguous. The CDR3 extends over 13 amino acids. CDR3 sequence (DNA): TGTGCCAGCAGCCGGACGAACGCCGGGGAGCTGTTTTTT. This sequence encodes CASSRTNAGELFF.

This clonotype was seen a handful of times. As DNA, the CDR3 is TGCAGTGCCACCCGACAAGGCGAAAAACTGTTTTTT. Its translation: CSATRQGEKLFF. V is TRBV20-1 and J is TRBJ1-4; D is ambiguous. Germline V gives CDR1 DFQATT, CDR2 SNEGSKA (reference sequence). V was shortened by 6 bases and J by 8 bases, with 13 bases between the two germline ends. This CDR3 has 12 residues.

This clonotype was found once. At one end, the junction sequence differs from germline, possibly due to a read error. The genes are TRBV6-5 and TRBJ2-5, with 8 positions matching TRBD2. Germline CDR1 MNHEY, CDR2 SVGAGI. The CDR3 has 15 amino acids. The CDR3 coding sequence is TGTACCAGCAGACGACGAGCTAGCGGGCAAGAGACCCAGTACTTC. Protein: CTSRRRASGQETQYF.

V gene TRBV25-1 combines with J gene TRBJ2-1; D might be TRBD1 (6 bases). CDR3 size: 16 residues. Germline values: CDR1 MGHDK, CDR2 SYGVNS. The V and J ends lost 3 bases and 2 bases respectively, with 14 bases between them. CDR3 DNA sequence: TGTGCCAGCAGTGAGGTAATGGGACACCCCTACAATGAGCAGTTCTTC. This translates into CASSEVMGHPYNEQFF.

The rearrangement uses TRBV27 and TRBJ2-4; possible D gene TRBD1, 5 bases. Germline CDR1 and CDR2: MNHEY and SMNVEV (reference sequence). V was pared by 2 bases and J by 1 base, with 12 bases between. The CDR3 runs to 16 residues. This CDR3 reads CASSLRAGLAKNIQYF. As DNA, the CDR3 is TGTGCCAGCAGTTTAAGGGCAGGGCTGGCCAAAAACATTCAGTACTTC.

This chain connects TRBV18 to TRBJ2-2, with D unresolved. The CDR3 contains 13 residues. Germline assignment: CDR1 KGHSH and CDR2 LQKENI. Between the trimmed V and J ends, which lost 3 bases and 4 bases, there was a span of 6 bases. As DNA, the CDR3 is TGTGCCAGCTCACCGTCGATCACCGGGGAGCTGTTTTTT. Its translation: CASSPSITGELFF.

Remarks on this clonotype: It is likely a read error, because the conserved phenylalanine at the end of the CDR3 is missing. This chain uses TRBV7-8 with TRBJ1-3, with D maybe TRBD1 (6 bases). Trimming cost V 4 bases and J 0 bases, with 10 bases left between them. CDR1 and CDR2 (germline): SGHVS, FQNEAQ. The CDR3 has 15 amino acids. CDR3 in amino acids: CASSYAQGSGNTIYL. The CDR3 DNA sequence: TGTGCCAGCAGCTATGCACAGGGCTCTGGAAACACCATATATTTG.

The gene calls are TRBV25-1 and TRBJ1-1; D uncertain. From germline, CDR1 is MGHDK and CDR2 SYGVNS. The germline V and J ends were trimmed by 1 base and 3 bases, with 9 bases remaining between them. This CDR3 is 14 amino acids long. The CDR3 loop reads CASSESGTDTEAFF. CDR3 nucleotide sequence: TGTGCCAGCAGTGAATCAGGCACCGACACTGAAGCTTTCTTT.

This clonotype was counted between two and nine times. This sequence joins TRBV29-1 and TRBJ2-3; a possible D gene is TRBD2 (7 bases). Germline V gene sequence: CDR1 SQVTM, CDR2 ANQGSEA. The CDR3 loop spans 15 amino acids. V was shortened by 5 bases and J by 2 bases, with 17 bases between the two germline ends. CDR3 protein: CSVRRAGQITDTQYF. DNA of the CDR3: TGCAGCGTTAGGAGAGCGGGACAAATCACAGATACGCAGTATTTT.

Only a few counts were recorded for this clonotype. The V call is TRBV5-6, the J call TRBJ1-2, with TRBD1 identical over 9 bases. Germline CDR1 reads SGHDT; CDR2 reads YYEEEE. The J segment lost 3 bases and the V segment lost 4 bases, leaving 1 base of the junction unmatched. This CDR3 contains 13 residues. The CDR3 is CASSNRGHYGYTF. The CDR3, as DNA: TGTGCCAGCAGCAACAGGGGGCACTATGGCTACACCTTC.

The chain recombines TRBV18 with TRBJ1-1, with a weak D call TRBD1 (6 bases). The V end was cut by 4 bases, the J end by 0 bases, with 12 bases between. The CDR3 has 15 residues. Germline CDR1 and CDR2: KGHSH and LQKENI. DNA of the CDR3: TGTGCCAGCTCACAATACAGGGCTTTGAACACTGAAGCTTTCTTT. Translating gives CASSQYRALNTEAFF.

The CDR3 region is CASSQGQGEQYF. CDR3 bases: TGTGCCAGCAGTCAAGGCCAGGGCGAGCAGTACTTC. V gene TRBV6-2 or TRBV6-3 combines with J gene TRBJ2-7, with TRBD1 as a possible D gene (5 bases). Germline V gene lookup returns CDR1 MNHEY and CDR2 SVGEGT. The V gene lost 5 bases and the J gene lost 6 bases, with 11 bases spanning the gap. The CDR3 has 12 residues.

The V gene is TRBV20-1, the J gene TRBJ1-2; weak D call: TRBD1 (5 bases). The CDR3 covers 12 residues. V was clipped by 5 bases and J by 8 bases, with 15 bases between them. CDR1 is DFQATT and CDR2 is SNEGSKA in the germline V gene (reference sequence). CDR3 sequence reads: CSAPGLRLGYTF. The CDR3 DNA reads as TGCAGTGCTCCGGGACTCCGTTTAGGCTACACCTTC.

CDR3 sequence: CATTRSGLNTGELFF. CDR3 DNA: TGTGCCACCACACGAAGCGGGCTCAACACCGGGGAGCTGTTTTTT. This chain links TRBV2 with TRBJ2-2, with a possible D match to TRBD2 (6 bases). V was pared by 10 bases and J by 2 bases, with 17 bases between. CDR1 is SNHLY, CDR2 FYNNEI, per germline. The CDR3 runs to 15 residues.

The chain combines TRBV4-3 with TRBJ2-7; maybe TRBD2 (5 bases). CDR3 size: 16 residues. V lost 0 bases to trimming and J lost 2 bases, with 14 bases between them. Germline CDR1 LGHNA, CDR2 YSLEER. CDR3 sequence reads: CASSQDRGIPAYEQYF. The CDR3 DNA follows: TGCGCCAGCAGCCAAGATCGGGGAATTCCCGCCTACGAGCAGTACTTC.

V usage is TRBV20-1 and J usage is TRBJ2-3; possible D gene TRBD1, 5 bases. Trimming cost V 1 base and J 3 bases, with 11 bases left between them. CDR1 DFQATT and CDR2 SNEGSKA come from the germline V gene (reference sequence). The CDR3 extends over 14 amino acids. CDR3 sequence (DNA): TGCAGTGCTAGAGGGCAGGGAAGGACAGATACGCAGTATTTT. Protein sequence: CSARGQGRTDTQYF.